What follows are 12 T cell receptor beta chains derived from one specimen sequenced in a study of shared clonotypes between healthy human individuals. Repertoires were generated with immunoSEQ multiplex PCR, while TCRdb's copy carries only in-frame clones and drops some. Of about 700,000 clones in the sample, just over 90% are singletons; the top ten hold 20% to 25%. Terminally differentiated effector memory CD45RA+ cells were excluded by CCR7 positive selection of CD45RO-negative cells. Sequencing was performed on naive CD8+ T cells sorted from blood. Receptors originate from a man aged 25-40 years in good health.

The chain combines TRBV7-9 with TRBJ2-7, with a tentative D call TRBD1 (6 bases). The germline gives CDR1 SEHNR, CDR2 FQNEAQ (reference sequence). The length of the CDR3 is 16 residues. V was cut by 4 bases and J by 2 bases, with 18 bases left in between. The DNA of the CDR3 is TGTGCCAGCAGCTCACAGGGTAGCCGCGAACCCTACGAGCAGTACTTC. This encodes CASSSQGSREPYEQYF.

V gene TRBV9 combines with J gene TRBJ2-5; no firm D call. Deletions cut 0 bases from V and 1 base from J, with 7 bases between. The germline V gene has CDR1 SGDLS and CDR2 YYNGEE. The CDR3 totals 14 residues. CDR3 coding DNA: TGTGCCAGCAGCGTAGCAGGCGTCCAAGAGACCCAGTACTTC. Translation gives CASSVAGVQETQYF.

The chain couples TRBV7-9 to TRBJ2-3, with D unresolved. V was trimmed by 1 base and J by 0 bases, leaving 11 bases between them. Germline CDR1 is SEHNR and CDR2 is FQNEAQ (reference sequence). The CDR3 loop spans 16 amino acids. The CDR3 DNA reads as TGTGCCAGCAGCTTAGGGGTCCTACCGAGCACAGATACGCAGTATTTT. This codes for CASSLGVLPSTDTQYF.

This clone was detected a few times. The gene calls are TRBV10-2 and TRBJ2-3; D unresolved. Germline CDR1 and CDR2: WSHSY and SAAADI. V was trimmed by 6 bases and J by 6 bases, leaving 7 bases between them. The CDR3 contains 11 residues. This CDR3 reads CASRAGDTQYF. For the CDR3, the DNA is TGCGCCAGCAGGGCTGGGGATACGCAGTATTTT.

Of note for this clone: The same CDR3 is also encoded by other DNA sequences in this sample. The genes are TRBV2 and TRBJ1-1, with D unclear. The V gene lost 3 bases and the J gene lost 5 bases, with 4 bases spanning the gap. The CDR3 has 11 amino acids. Germline loops: CDR1 SNHLY, CDR2 FYNNEI. Here the CDR3 DNA reads TGTGCCAGCAGTGAGGGTACTGAAGCTTTCTTT. Translation: CASSEGTEAFF. Together with reference TRBV2 and TRBJ1-1, the CDR3 gives the full variable domain: EPEVTQTPSHQVTQMGQEVILRCVPISNHLYFYWYRQILGQKVEFLVSFYNNEISEKSEIFDDQFSVERPDGSNFTLKIRSTKLEDSAMYFCASSEGTEAFFGQGTRLTVV.

The chain is built from TRBV29-1 and TRBJ2-1, with TRBD1 matching 10 bases. Germline V lookup: CDR1 SQVTM, CDR2 ANQGSEA. After removal of 4 bases from V and 10 bases from J, the junction contained 7 bases not matched to a gene. There are 13 residues in the CDR3. The CDR3 coding sequence is TGCAGCGTTGTCGGGACAGGGGAATTCGAGCAGTTCTTC. Its translation: CSVVGTGEFEQFF.

The chain is built from TRBV11-2 and TRBJ2-3, with D possibly being TRBD2 (5 bases). V dropped 5 bases and J dropped 4 bases, with 10 bases sitting between them. From germline, CDR1 is SGHAT and CDR2 FQNNGV. This CDR3 contains 13 residues. CDR3: CASSPSGSDTQYF. CDR3 nucleotide sequence: TGTGCCAGCAGCCCCTCGGGATCAGATACGCAGTATTTT.

The chain recombines TRBV28 with TRBJ1-1; the D is unclear. CDR1 and CDR2 (germline): MDHEN, SYDVKM. V was cut by 1 base and J by 1 base, with 4 bases left in between. The CDR3 contains 13 residues. The CDR3 coding sequence is TGTGCCAGCAGTTTATACAGGAACACTGAAGCTTTCTTT. Its protein is CASSLYRNTEAFF.

The rearrangement joins TRBV14 to TRBJ2-7; 8 nucleotides align to TRBD2. The V and J ends lost 1 base and 2 bases, in that order; junction bases with no gene match: 4. The CDR3 has 15 residues. CDR1 is SGHDN, CDR2 FVKESK, per germline. CDR3 region: CASSQGASGPYEQYF. The CDR3 DNA reads as TGTGCCAGCAGCCAAGGGGCTAGCGGGCCCTACGAGCAGTACTTC. The variable domain in full, completed from reference TRBV14 and TRBJ2-7, reads EAGVTQFPSHSVIEKGQTVTLRCDPISGHDNLYWYRRVMGKEIKFLLHFVKESKQDESGMPNNRFLAERTGGTYSTLKVQPAELEDSGVYFCASSQGASGPYEQYFGPGTRLTVT.

The chain joins TRBV12-5 to TRBJ2-2; D may correspond to TRBD1 or TRBD2 (5 bases each). Germline V lookup: CDR1 LGHNT, CDR2 FRNRAP. The CDR3 is made up of 16 amino acids. The germline V and J ends were trimmed by 4 bases and 4 bases, with 16 bases remaining between them. CDR3 residues: CASGYLGTASTGELFF. For the CDR3, the DNA is TGTGCTAGTGGTTACCTCGGGACCGCGAGCACCGGGGAGCTGTTTTTT.

V and J are TRBV7-8 and TRBJ1-1; 9 bases are shared with TRBD1. The CDR3 contains 14 residues. The V gene end was trimmed by 0 bases and the J gene end by 11 bases; junction bases not matched to a gene: 7. Germline V gives CDR1 SGHVS, CDR2 FQNEAQ. CDR3 sequence reads: CASSLAGGQGVAFF. CDR3 coding DNA: TGTGCCAGCAGCTTAGCGGGGGGACAGGGTGTTGCTTTCTTT.

The gene calls are TRBV14 and TRBJ1-1; no reliable D call. V dropped 0 bases and J dropped 1 base, with 9 bases sitting between them. The CDR3 covers 15 residues. Germline V gene sequence: CDR1 SGHDN, CDR2 FVKESK. The CDR3 loop is CASSQDRLRNTEAFF. The CDR3 coding sequence is TGTGCCAGCAGCCAAGACCGACTGAGGAACACTGAAGCTTTCTTT.